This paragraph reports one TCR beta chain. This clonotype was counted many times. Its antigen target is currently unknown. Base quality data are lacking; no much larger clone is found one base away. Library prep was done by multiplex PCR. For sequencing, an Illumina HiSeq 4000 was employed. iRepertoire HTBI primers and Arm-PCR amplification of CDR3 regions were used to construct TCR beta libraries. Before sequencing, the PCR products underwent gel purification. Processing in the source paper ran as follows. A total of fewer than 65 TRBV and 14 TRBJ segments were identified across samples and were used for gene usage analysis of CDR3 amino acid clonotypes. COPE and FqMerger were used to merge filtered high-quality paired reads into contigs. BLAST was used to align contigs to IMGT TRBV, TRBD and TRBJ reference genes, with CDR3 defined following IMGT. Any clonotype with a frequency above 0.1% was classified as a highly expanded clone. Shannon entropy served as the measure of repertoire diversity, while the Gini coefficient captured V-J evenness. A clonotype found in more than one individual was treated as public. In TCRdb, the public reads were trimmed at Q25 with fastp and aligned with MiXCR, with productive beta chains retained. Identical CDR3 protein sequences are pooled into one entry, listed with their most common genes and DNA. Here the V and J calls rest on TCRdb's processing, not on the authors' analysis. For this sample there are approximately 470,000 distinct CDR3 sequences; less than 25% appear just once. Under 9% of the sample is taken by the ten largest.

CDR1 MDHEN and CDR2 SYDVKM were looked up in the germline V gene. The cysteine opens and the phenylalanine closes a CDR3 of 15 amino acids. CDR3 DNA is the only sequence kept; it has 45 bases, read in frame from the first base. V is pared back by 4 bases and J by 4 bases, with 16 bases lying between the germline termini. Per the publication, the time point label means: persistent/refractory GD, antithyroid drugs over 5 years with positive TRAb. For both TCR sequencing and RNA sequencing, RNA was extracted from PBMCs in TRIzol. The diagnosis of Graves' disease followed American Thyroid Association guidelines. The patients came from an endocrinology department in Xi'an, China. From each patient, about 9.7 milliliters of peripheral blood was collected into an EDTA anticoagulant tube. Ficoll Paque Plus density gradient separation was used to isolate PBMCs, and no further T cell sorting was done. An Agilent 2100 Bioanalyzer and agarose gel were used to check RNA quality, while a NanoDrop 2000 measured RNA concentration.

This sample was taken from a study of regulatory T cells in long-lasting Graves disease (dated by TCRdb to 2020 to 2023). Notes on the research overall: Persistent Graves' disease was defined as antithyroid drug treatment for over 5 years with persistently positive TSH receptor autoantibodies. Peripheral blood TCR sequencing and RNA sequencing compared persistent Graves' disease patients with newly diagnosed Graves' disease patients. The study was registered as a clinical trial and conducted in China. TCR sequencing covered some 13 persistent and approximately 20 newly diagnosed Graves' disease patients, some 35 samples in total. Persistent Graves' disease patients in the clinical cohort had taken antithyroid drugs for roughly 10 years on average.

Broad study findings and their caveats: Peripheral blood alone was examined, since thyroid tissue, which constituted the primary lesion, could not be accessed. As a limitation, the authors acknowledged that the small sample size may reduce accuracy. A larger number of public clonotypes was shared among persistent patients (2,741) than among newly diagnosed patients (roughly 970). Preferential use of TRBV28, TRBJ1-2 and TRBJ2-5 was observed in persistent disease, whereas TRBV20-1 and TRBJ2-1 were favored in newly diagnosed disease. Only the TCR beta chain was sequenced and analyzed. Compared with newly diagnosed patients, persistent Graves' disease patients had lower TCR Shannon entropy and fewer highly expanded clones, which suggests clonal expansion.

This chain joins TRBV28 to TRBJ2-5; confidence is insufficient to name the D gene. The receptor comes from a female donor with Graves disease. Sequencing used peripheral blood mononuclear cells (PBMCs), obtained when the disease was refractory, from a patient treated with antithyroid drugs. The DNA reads TGTGCCAGCAGTTCCCCTCTAGGAAACCGAGAGACCCAGTACTTC. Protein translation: CASSSPLGNRETQYF.